What follows describes a single T cell receptor beta chain. The target antigen is unknown. This sample was taken from a study of OX40 agonist ivuxolimab in advanced cancers. Study-wide background: The patients got ivuxolimab, which is an agonistic anti-OX40 (CD134) antibody.

Sequencing used immunoSEQ multiplex PCR; TCRdb keeps in-frame clones, though not all of them. The table records about 27,000 clones, 75% to 90% of them present only once. This CDR3 spans 15 amino acids. The V gene end was trimmed by 5 bases and the J gene end by 5 bases; junction bases not matched to a gene: 4. Germline V lookup: CDR1 MNHEY, CDR2 SMNVEV (reference sequence). Study observations and caveats: Antigen specificity of clonally expanded peripheral T cells was not established.

This rearrangement joins TRBV27 to TRBJ2-3; 13 positions match TRBD2. The sample here was CD4+ or CD8+ T cells sorted from blood, taken in a trial of the OX40 agonist ivuxolimab. The TCR originated in an adult with an advanced solid tumor such as melanoma, head and neck, liver or kidney cancer. DNA for the CDR3: TGTGCCAGCAGTCGACTAGCGGGGGGCTTAGATACGCAGTATTTT. Its translation is CASSRLAGGLDTQYF.